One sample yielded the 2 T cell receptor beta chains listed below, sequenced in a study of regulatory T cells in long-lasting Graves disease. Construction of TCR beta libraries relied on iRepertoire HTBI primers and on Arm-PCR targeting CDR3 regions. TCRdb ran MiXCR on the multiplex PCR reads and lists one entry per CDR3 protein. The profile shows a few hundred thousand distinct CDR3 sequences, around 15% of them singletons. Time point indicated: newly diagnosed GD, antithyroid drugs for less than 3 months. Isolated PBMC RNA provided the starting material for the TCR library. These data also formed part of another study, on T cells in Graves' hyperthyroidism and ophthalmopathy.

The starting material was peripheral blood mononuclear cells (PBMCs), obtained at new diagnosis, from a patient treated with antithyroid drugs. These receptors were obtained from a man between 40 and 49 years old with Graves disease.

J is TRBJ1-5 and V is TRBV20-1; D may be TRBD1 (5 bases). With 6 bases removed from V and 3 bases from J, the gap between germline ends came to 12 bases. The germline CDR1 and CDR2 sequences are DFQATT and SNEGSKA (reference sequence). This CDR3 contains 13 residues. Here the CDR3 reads CSARARDNQPQHF. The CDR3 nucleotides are TGCAGTGCCCGAGCCAGGGACAATCAGCCCCAGCATTTT.

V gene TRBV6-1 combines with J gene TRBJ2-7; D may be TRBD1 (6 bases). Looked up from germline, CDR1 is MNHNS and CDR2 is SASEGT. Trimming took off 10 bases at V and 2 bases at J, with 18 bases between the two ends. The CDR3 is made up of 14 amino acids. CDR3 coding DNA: TGTGCCACCGCTCCGGGACAACCGCCCTACGAGCAGTACTTC. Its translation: CATAPGQPPYEQYF.